The clone carrying this TCR beta chain was found once. The CDR3 has 9 residues. Looked up from germline, CDR1 is DFQATT and CDR2 is SNEGSKA (reference sequence). V lost 5 bases and J lost 7, with 3 bases in between. The data stem from a study of T cell changes during pregnancy in multiple sclerosis. Clones were sequenced by immunoSEQ multiplex PCR, and TCRdb holds only the in-frame ones, with some missing. The sample holds about 35,000 clones, roughly 90% seen once. The specimen was peripheral blood, collected in the third trimester of pregnancy. The receptor's source is a female donor in good health, enrolled as a control in a pregnancy study. The chain couples TRBV20-1 to TRBJ1-5; D not resolved. The CDR3 loop is CSAGQPQHF. CDR3 sequence (DNA): TGCAGTGCTGGCCAGCCCCAGCATTTT.